This T cell receptor (beta chain) was captured by sequencing in a study of Graves' ophthalmopathy and Graves' hyperthyroidism. General observations from the study: A 13-signature model separated ophthalmopathy from stable hyperthyroidism, roughly 86% sensitivity, 75% to 84% specificity.

This clonotype was observed a single time. Its matching antigen is unknown. This sequence may be a read error, since a much larger clone differs from it by one base. RNA transcripts were the template, and TCR beta CDR3 regions were amplified from them. An initial RT-PCR round employing HTBI primers preceded a second-round multiplex PCR. TCRdb reanalysed the multiplex PCR reads using MiXCR and keeps one entry per CDR3 protein. There are about 700,000 distinct CDR3 sequences in the sample; over 40% occur only once, and 3.3% lies in the top ten. This CDR3 region has 19 residues. J gave up 2 bases and V 8 bases, and 19 bases lay outside the gene matches. Per the germline V gene, CDR1 is MRHNA and CDR2 is SNTAGT.

The J gene is TRBJ2-7, the V gene TRBV6-4, with 12 bases that match TRBD2. The origin of this receptor is an adult man with Graves' ophthalmopathy. Input material: peripheral blood. The CDR3 sequence is CASRWGQSWTSGTPYEQYF. CDR3 nucleotide sequence: TGTGCCAGCCGCTGGGGACAGTCCTGGACTAGCGGGACGCCCTACGAGCAGTACTTC.